The entry that follows covers one TCR beta chain sequence. Antigen specificity is unknown. The authors sorted CD4+ naive, central memory, regulatory and stem cell-like memory cells via CD45RO/CCR7/CD25/CD127/CD95/CD27. Sorted populations were all over 95% pure. This sample is drawn from a study of beta chain features in type 1 diabetes. General observations from the study: Within patients, naive, central memory and Treg TCRB repertoires seemed more similar than within healthy donors. Shortening of TCRB CDR3s, moderate but significant, appeared in all four CD4+ subsets of Type 1 diabetes patients. PCR, the amplification step, might favor shorter templates, equally in patients and controls.

V lost 6 bases and J lost 1; bases outside the gene matches: 13. The CDR3 spans 17 residues. The germline V gene encodes CDR1 LGHNA and CDR2 YNFKEQ. Since all of the isolated RNA was reverse transcribed, expressed TCRB transcripts were what got sequenced. Measured with immunoSEQ multiplex PCR; TCRdb has only the in-frame clones, and not every one. The table shows a few hundred thousand clones, with 9.5% to 10% occurring only once. The sequenced material came from central memory CD4+ T cells from blood. The TCR originated in a man aged 30-40 years with type 1 diabetes. This chain joins TRBV4-2 and TRBJ2-7, with 9 bases lining up with TRBD2. CDR3 residues: CASRMASGNGASYEQYF. The CDR3 DNA is TGTGCCAGCAGGATGGCTAGCGGGAACGGGGCATCCTACGAGCAGTACTTC.